A selection of T cell receptor beta chains follows, all from one sample in a study of vaccination and CD4 T cells after COVID-19. TCRdb recomputed calls from the PCR reads with MiXCR, one row per CDR3 protein. The sample records approximately 13,000 distinct CDR3 sequences, 45% to 55% being singletons. For these TCRs, the target antigens are not known. Sequencing was carried out using CD4+ T cells from blood, cultured in vitro. All receptors derive from a human donor who had recovered from COVID-19. Both conserved end residues are part of each CDR3. D genes are given only for firm matches. Some rows have no size entry. The others give once, few or many, or a class for an expanded clone.

V,size,D,J,CDR3,DNA
TRBV2,.,.,TRBJ1-6,CASSGGSSYNSPLHF,TGTGCCAGCAGTGGAGGGAGCTCCTATAATTCACCCCTCCACTTT
TRBV5-1,.,TRBD1,TRBJ2-1,CASSTGTGIVSGAFF,TGCGCCAGCAGCACGGGGACAGGGATTGTCAGCGGGGCGTTCTTC
TRBV27,few,TRBD2,TRBJ2-2,CASSSAGAEGGELFF,TGTGCCAGCAGTTCAGCGGGAGCTGAAGGCGGGGAGCTGTTTTTT
TRBV6-2/TRBV6-3,.,TRBD1,TRBJ2-1,CASSPATGSYNEQFF,TGTGCCAGCAGCCCAGCGACAGGGTCCTACAATGAGCAGTTCTTC
TRBV28,.,TRBD1,TRBJ1-5,CASSSNTGGRPQHF,TGTGCCAGCAGTTCCAACACAGGGGGTCGGCCCCAGCATTTT
TRBV28,.,.,TRBJ2-2,CASSSGINTGELFF,TGTGCCAGCAGTTCCGGGATTAACACCGGGGAGCTGTTTTTT
TRBV28,.,.,TRBJ1-5,CASTLSQGYRNQPQHF,TGTGCCAGCACCCTCTCTCAGGGGTATCGGAATCAGCCCCAGCATTTT
TRBV6-2/TRBV6-3,.,.,TRBJ1-2,CASSYSASRDFHYGYTF,TGTGCCAGCAGTTACTCTGCGAGCCGGGACTTTCACTATGGCTACACCTTC
TRBV6-4,few,TRBD1,TRBJ1-5,CASSADRAQPQHF,TGTGCCAGCAGTGCCGACAGGGCCCAGCCCCAGCATTTT
TRBV29-1,.,.,TRBJ2-3,CSVGIGSSTDTQYF,TGCAGCGTTGGTATAGGGTCTAGCACAGATACGCAGTATTTT